The 19 T cell receptor beta chains below all came from one sample that was sequenced in a study of cytomegalovirus exposure and HLA in healthy donors. PCR involved 60 Vbeta and 13 Jbeta primers. The table came from immunoSEQ multiplex PCR; TCRdb's copy has only in-frame clones and leaves some out. This sample's table reports around 200,000 clones. Sequenced input: PBMCs. Receptors originate from a woman aged 30 to 39 in good health and CMV-seropositive.

The rearrangement links TRBV30 to TRBJ1-4; 9 bases agree with TRBD1. The length of the CDR3 is 14 residues. Germline V gene lookup returns CDR1 GTSNPN and CDR2 SVGIG (reference sequence). Trimming cost V 3 bases and J 8 bases; bases outside gene matches: 7. The DNA for the CDR3 is TGTGCCTGGAGCCCCGGGACAGGGCCCGAAAAACTGTTTTTT. Translating gives CAWSPGTGPEKLFF.

This chain links TRBV6-5 with TRBJ1-1, with D perhaps matching TRBD1 (6 bases). Germline V lookup: CDR1 MNHEY, CDR2 SVGAGI. Trimming left V 3 bases short and J 3 bases short, with 11 bases between. This CDR3 has 14 residues. The CDR3 protein is CASSYWGPDTEAFF. The CDR3 region has the DNA TGTGCCAGCAGTTATTGGGGGCCGGACACTGAAGCTTTCTTT.

J is TRBJ1-4 and V is TRBV28, with a possible D match to TRBD1 (6 bases). This CDR3 comprises 14 residues. In germline, CDR1 is MDHEN, CDR2 SYDVKM. Trimming took 4 bases from V and 7 from J, leaving 13 bases between them. CDR3 loop: CASSSSDRFEKLFF. For the CDR3, the DNA is TGTGCCAGCAGTTCCTCGGACAGATTTGAAAAACTGTTTTTT.

The CDR3 DNA reads TGTGCCAGCAGTTACTCGCGGGGTACCGGGACCCAGTACTTC. It codes for CASSYSRGTGTQYF. The genes are TRBV6-5 and TRBJ2-5, with TRBD2 as a possible D gene (6 bases). The germline V gene has CDR1 MNHEY and CDR2 SVGAGI. This CDR3 is 14 amino acids long. The V end was cut by 0 bases, the J end by 7 bases, with 12 bases between.

The genes are TRBV23-1 and TRBJ2-2; 7 nucleotides agree with TRBD1. TRBV23-1 counts as an open reading frame of uncertain function. The CDR3 runs to 18 residues. V was clipped by 1 base and J by 0 bases; unmatched bases: 8. The chain's CDR3 is CASSQWDSINANTGELFF. The CDR3 nucleotides read TGCGCCAGCAGTCAATGGGACAGTATCAACGCGAACACCGGGGAGCTGTTTTTT.

This chain connects TRBV15 to TRBJ2-5; TRBD2 agrees at 8 bases. CDR3 length: 14 amino acids. V lost 1 base, J lost 5 bases, and 3 bases stayed unmatched. Germline V lookup: CDR1 LNHNV, CDR2 YYDKDF (reference sequence). The CDR3 coding sequence is TGTGCCACCAGCAGAGGGGCTAGCGGGGAGACCCAGTACTTC. This gives the protein CATSRGASGETQYF.

The gene calls are TRBV2 and TRBJ2-7; TRBD2 aligns across 9 bases. V gave up 1 base and J gave up 5 bases; unmatched junction bases: 9. This CDR3 has 16 residues. Germline-derived CDR1 and CDR2 are SNHLY and FYNNEI. The chain's CDR3 is CASSEVVSGSIDEQYF. The CDR3 DNA sequence: TGTGCCAGCAGTGAAGTGGTTAGCGGGAGCATCGACGAGCAGTACTTC.

The chain recombines TRBV7-6 with TRBJ1-4; D might be TRBD1 (5 bases). Trimming took off 5 bases at V and 5 bases at J, with 12 bases between the two ends. Germline V lookup: CDR1 SGHVS, CDR2 FNYEAQ. The CDR3 has 14 residues. CDR3 in amino acids: CASSAGRMNEKLFF. CDR3 bases: TGTGCCAGCAGCGCGGGACGAATGAATGAAAAACTGTTTTTT. Full variable domain (missing parts from reference TRBV7-6 and TRBJ1-4): GAGVSQSPRYKVTKRGQDVALRCDPISGHVSLYWYRQALGQGPEFLTYFNYEAQQDKSGLPNDRFSAERPEGSISTLTIQRTEQRDSAMYRCASSAGRMNEKLFFGSGTQLSVL.

This rearrangement joins TRBV19 to TRBJ2-7; perhaps TRBD2 as D (6 bases). CDR3 size: 14 residues. Per germline, CDR1 LNHDA and CDR2 SQIVND (reference sequence). The V and J ends lost 6 bases and 0 bases respectively, with 12 bases between them. Written as DNA, the CDR3 is TGTGCCAGTAGAGCGGCGGGAAGCTCCTACGAGCAGTACTTC. Protein sequence: CASRAAGSSYEQYF.

This chain links TRBV5-1 with TRBJ2-1, with TRBD2 identical over 9 bases. The ends lost 1 base at V and 9 bases at J; junction bases unmatched: 8. Germline V gene sequence: CDR1 SGHRS, CDR2 YFSETQ. The CDR3 is made up of 15 amino acids. The CDR3 is CASSLRAGGPVEQFF. The CDR3 DNA reads TGCGCCAGCAGCTTGAGGGCGGGGGGGCCCGTTGAGCAGTTCTTC.

The rearrangement joins TRBV9 to TRBJ2-5; no reliable D call. Trimming took 0 bases from V and 1 from J, leaving 4 bases between them. In germline, CDR1 is SGDLS, CDR2 YYNGEE. CDR3 size: 13 residues. The CDR3: CASSVDFQETQYF. In nucleotides, the CDR3 is TGTGCCAGCAGCGTAGACTTCCAAGAGACCCAGTACTTC.

The chain combines TRBV19 with TRBJ1-6, with 9 bases identical to TRBD1. V trimming: 4 bases; J trimming: 7 bases; junction bases outside the gene matches: 8. Germline V gives CDR1 LNHDA, CDR2 SQIVND (reference sequence). The CDR3 sequence is 16 residues long. CDR3 protein: CASSTDQDRGNSPLHF. The CDR3 region has the DNA TGTGCCAGTAGTACAGACCAGGACAGGGGAAATTCACCCCTCCACTTT. Full variable domain (outside the CDR3, taken from reference TRBV19 and TRBJ1-6): DGGITQSPKYLFRKEGQNVTLSCEQNLNHDAMYWYRQDPGQGLRLIYYSQIVNDFQKGDIAEGYSVSREKKESFPLTVTSAQKNPTAFYLCASSTDQDRGNSPLHFGNGTRLTVT.

This chain joins TRBV29-1 and TRBJ1-5; TRBD1 matches 7 bases. The germline CDR1 and CDR2 sequences are SQVTM and ANQGSEA. After removal of 7 bases from V and 7 bases from J, the junction contained 10 bases not matched to a gene. The CDR3 length is 13 residues. In DNA, the CDR3 is TGCAGCGGAGGCCAGGGGGTCGGCCAGCCCCAGCATTTT. Its translation is CSGGQGVGQPQHF.

The J gene is TRBJ2-6, the V gene TRBV7-5; the listed D gene, TRBD1, was not tested against the DNA. TRBV7-5 is a documented pseudogene. This CDR3 is built from 18 residues. The CDR3 region has the DNA TGTGCCAGAAGCTTACCGGGACAGGGGGTGACTGGGGCCAACGTCCTGACTTTC. Its protein is CARSLPGQGVTGANVLTF.

CDR3 loop: CASSKPGQRYGYTF. Written as DNA, the CDR3 is TGTGCCAGCAGTAAGCCGGGACAGCGATATGGCTACACCTTC. V is TRBV6-5 and J is TRBJ1-2, with TRBD1 matching over 7 bases. The CDR3 contains 14 residues. V gave up 5 bases and J gave up 5 bases; unmatched junction bases: 8. CDR1 and CDR2 (germline): MNHEY, SVGAGI.

This chain links TRBV10-1 with TRBJ2-5; 9 bases agree with TRBD1. Matching the DNA end better, TRBJ2-7 makes the J call doubtful. Germline CDR1 WNHNN, CDR2 SYGVQD (reference sequence). This CDR3 is built from 14 residues. CDR3 protein: CASSNPGQGYEQYF. In nucleotides, the CDR3 is TGCGCCAGCAGTAACCCGGGACAGGGATACGAGCAGTACTTC.

The chain employs TRBV4-3 and TRBJ1-1; D might be TRBD1 (5 bases). The CDR3 length is 16 residues. Per the germline V gene, CDR1 is LGHNA and CDR2 is YSLEER. Trimming took off 1 base at V and 4 bases at J, with 16 bases between the two ends. The CDR3 DNA follows: TGCGCCAGCAGCCAAGGTCTCCAGGGATCGATCACTGAAGCTTTCTTT. Residues: CASSQGLQGSITEAFF.

V usage is TRBV7-2 and J usage is TRBJ1-1; 7 bases match TRBD1. Germline values: CDR1 SGHTA, CDR2 FQGNSA. The CDR3 has 13 amino acids. The trim removed 4 bases at V and 3 bases at J, leaving 2 bases unmatched. The CDR3 region is CASSSGQYTEAFF. Written as DNA, the CDR3 is TGTGCCAGCAGCTCGGGACAGTACACTGAAGCTTTCTTT. Looking up the rest from reference TRBV7-2 and TRBJ1-1 gives the full variable domain: GAGVSQSPSNKVTEKGKDVELRCDPISGHTALYWYRQSLGQGLEFLIYFQGNSAPDKSGLPSDRFSAERTGGSVSTLTIQRTQQEDSAVYLCASSSGQYTEAFFGQGTRLTVV.

This sequence joins TRBV5-1 and TRBJ1-2; 11 nucleotides line up with TRBD1. V dropped 0 bases and J dropped 6; count of bases not matched to a gene: 4. Germline CDR1 and CDR2: SGHRS and YFSETQ. This CDR3 comprises 15 residues. Here the CDR3 reads CASSLAGTGGDGYTF. CDR3 bases: TGCGCCAGCAGCTTGGCCGGGACAGGGGGTGATGGCTACACCTTC.